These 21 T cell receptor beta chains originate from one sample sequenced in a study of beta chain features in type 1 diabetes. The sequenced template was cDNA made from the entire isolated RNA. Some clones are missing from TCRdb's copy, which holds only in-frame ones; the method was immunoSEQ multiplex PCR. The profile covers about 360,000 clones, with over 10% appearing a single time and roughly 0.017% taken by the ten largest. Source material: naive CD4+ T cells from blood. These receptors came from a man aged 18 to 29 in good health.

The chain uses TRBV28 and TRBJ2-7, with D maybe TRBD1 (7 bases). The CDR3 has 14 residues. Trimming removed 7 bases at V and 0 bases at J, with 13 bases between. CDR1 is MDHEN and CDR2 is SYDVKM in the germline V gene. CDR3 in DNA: TGTGCCAGCAAGAGGGGGGACAGCTCCTACGAGCAGTACTTC. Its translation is CASKRGDSSYEQYF. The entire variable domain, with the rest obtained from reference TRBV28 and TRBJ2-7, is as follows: DVKVTQSSRYLVKRTGEKVFLECVQDMDHENMFWYRQDPGLGLRLIYFSYDVKMKEKGDIPEGYSVSREKKERFSLILESASTNQTSMYLCASKRGDSSYEQYFGPGTRLTVT.

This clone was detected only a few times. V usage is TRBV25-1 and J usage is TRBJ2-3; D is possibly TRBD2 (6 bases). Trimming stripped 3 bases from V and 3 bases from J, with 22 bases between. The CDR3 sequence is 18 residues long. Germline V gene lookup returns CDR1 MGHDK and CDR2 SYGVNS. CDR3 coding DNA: TGTGCCAGCAGTGACCTAATACCAGGGAGTGGGGGGACAGATACGCAGTATTTT. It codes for CASSDLIPGSGGTDTQYF.

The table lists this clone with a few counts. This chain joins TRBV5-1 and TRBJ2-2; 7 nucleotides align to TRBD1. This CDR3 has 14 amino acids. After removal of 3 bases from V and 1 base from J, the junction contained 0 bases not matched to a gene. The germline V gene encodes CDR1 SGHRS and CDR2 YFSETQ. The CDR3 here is CASSWTGNTGELFF. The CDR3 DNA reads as TGCGCCAGCAGCTGGACAGGGAACACCGGGGAGCTGTTTTTT.

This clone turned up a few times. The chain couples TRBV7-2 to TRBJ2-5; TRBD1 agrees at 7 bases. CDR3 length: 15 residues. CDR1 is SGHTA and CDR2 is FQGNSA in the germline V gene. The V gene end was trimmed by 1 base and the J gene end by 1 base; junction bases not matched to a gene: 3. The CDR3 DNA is TGTGCCAGCAGCTTAGACGGGACAGTCCAAGAGACCCAGTACTTC. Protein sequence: CASSLDGTVQETQYF. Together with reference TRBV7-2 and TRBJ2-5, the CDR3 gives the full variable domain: GAGVSQSPSNKVTEKGKDVELRCDPISGHTALYWYRQSLGQGLEFLIYFQGNSAPDKSGLPSDRFSAERTGGSVSTLTIQRTQQEDSAVYLCASSLDGTVQETQYFGPGTRLLVL.

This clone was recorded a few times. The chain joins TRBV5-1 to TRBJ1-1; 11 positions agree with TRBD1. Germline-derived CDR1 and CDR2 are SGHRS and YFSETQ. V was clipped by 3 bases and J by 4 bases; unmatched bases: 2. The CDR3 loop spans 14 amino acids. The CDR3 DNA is TGCGCCAGCAGCTCCGGGACAGGGGGCACTGAAGCTTTCTTT. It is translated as CASSSGTGGTEAFF.

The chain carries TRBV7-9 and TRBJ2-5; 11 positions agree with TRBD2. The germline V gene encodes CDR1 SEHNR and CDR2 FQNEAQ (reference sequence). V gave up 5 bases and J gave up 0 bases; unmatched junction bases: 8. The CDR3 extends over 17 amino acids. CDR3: CASSQTGTSGYQETQYF. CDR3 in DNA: TGTGCCAGCAGCCAAACCGGGACTAGCGGATACCAAGAGACCCAGTACTTC.

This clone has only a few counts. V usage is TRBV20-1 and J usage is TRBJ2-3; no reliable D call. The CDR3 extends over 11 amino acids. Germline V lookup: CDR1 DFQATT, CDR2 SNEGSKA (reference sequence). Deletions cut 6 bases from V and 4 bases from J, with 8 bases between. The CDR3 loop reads CSAADSDTQYF. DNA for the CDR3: TGCAGTGCAGCAGACTCAGATACGCAGTATTTT.

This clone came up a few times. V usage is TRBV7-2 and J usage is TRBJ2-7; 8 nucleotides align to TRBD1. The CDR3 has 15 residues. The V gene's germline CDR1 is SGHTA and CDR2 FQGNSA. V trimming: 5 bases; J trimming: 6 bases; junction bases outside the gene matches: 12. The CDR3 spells CASSTRDRWSSEQYF. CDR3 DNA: TGTGCCAGCAGCACCCGGGACAGGTGGTCGTCCGAGCAGTACTTC.

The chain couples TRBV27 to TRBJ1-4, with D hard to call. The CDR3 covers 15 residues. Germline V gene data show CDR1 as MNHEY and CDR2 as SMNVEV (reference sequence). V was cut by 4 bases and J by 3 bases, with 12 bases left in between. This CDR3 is CASSSPGMANEKLFF. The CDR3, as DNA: TGTGCCAGCAGTTCTCCGGGAATGGCTAATGAAAAACTGTTTTTT.

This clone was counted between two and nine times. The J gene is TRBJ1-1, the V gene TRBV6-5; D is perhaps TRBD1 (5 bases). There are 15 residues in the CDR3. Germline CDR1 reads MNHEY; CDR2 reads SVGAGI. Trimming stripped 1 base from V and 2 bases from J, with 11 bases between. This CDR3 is CASSYFRGGNTEAFF. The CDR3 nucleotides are TGTGCCAGCAGTTACTTTCGGGGGGGAAACACTGAAGCTTTCTTT.

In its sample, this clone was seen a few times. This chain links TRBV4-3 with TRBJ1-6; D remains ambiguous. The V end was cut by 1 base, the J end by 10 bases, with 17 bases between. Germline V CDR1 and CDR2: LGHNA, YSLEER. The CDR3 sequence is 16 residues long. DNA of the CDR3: TGCGCCAGCAGCCAAGCAAAGGACTTCGCGTCGTCACCCCTCCACTTT. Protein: CASSQAKDFASSPLHF.

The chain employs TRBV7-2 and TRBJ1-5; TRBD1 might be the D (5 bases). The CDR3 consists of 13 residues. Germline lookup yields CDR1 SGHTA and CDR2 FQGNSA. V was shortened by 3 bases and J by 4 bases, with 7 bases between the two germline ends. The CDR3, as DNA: TGTGCCAGCAGCTTCACAGGAAATCAGCCCCAGCATTTT. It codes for CASSFTGNQPQHF.

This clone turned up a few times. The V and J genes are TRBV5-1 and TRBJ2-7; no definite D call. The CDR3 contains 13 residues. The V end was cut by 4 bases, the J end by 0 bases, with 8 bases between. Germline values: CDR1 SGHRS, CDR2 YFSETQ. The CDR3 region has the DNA TGCGCCAGCAGCACTGAGGCCTCCTACGAGCAGTACTTC. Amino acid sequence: CASSTEASYEQYF.

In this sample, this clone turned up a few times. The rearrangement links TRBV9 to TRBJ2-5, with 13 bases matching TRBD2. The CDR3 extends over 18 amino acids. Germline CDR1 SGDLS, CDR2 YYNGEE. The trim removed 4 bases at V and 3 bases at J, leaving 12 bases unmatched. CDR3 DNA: TGTGCCAGCAGCCCTCAACCAACTAGCGGGAGGGTCAAAGAGACCCAGTACTTC. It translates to CASSPQPTSGRVKETQYF.

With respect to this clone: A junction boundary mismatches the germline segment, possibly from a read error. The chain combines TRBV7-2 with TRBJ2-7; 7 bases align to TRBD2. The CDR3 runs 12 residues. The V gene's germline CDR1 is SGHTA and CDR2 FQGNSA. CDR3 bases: TGTGCCAGCAGCTTAGGGACTAGTATATGGGACTTC. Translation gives CASSLGTSIWDF.

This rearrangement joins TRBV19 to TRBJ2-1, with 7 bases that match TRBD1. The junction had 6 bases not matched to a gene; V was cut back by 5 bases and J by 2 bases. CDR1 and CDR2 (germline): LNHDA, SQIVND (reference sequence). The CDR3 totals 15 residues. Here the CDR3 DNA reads TGTGCCAGTAGTCCTAAGGGACAGCCCTACAATGAGCAGTTCTTC. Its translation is CASSPKGQPYNEQFF.

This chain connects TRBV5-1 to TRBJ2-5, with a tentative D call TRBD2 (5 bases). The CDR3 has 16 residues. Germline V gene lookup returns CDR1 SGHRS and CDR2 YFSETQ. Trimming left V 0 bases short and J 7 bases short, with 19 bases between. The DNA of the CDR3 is TGCGCCAGCAGCTTGGGGCCCCTGGGGAGCGGTGTGACCCAGTACTTC. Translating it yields CASSLGPLGSGVTQYF.

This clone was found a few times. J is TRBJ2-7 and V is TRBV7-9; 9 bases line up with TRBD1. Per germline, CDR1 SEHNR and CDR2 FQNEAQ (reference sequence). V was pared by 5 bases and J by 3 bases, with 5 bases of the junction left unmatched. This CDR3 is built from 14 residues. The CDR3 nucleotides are TGTGCCAGCAGCCGGACAGGGGCGGTCTACGAGCAGTACTTC. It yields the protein CASSRTGAVYEQYF.

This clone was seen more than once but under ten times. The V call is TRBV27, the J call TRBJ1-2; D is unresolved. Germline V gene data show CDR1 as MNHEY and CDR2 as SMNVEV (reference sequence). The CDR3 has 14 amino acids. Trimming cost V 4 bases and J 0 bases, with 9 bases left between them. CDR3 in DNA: TGTGCCAGCAGTTCTAGCGGGACTAACTATGGCTACACCTTC. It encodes CASSSSGTNYGYTF.

The CDR3 nucleotides read TGTGCCAGCGACTTGGTGATGCGGGGCTACAATGAGCAGTTCTTC. It codes for CASDLVMRGYNEQFF. This chain uses TRBV6-1 with TRBJ2-1; maybe TRBD2 (6 bases). This CDR3 comprises 15 residues. Per germline, CDR1 MNHNS and CDR2 SASEGT. Trimming removed 8 bases at V and 3 bases at J, with 17 bases between.

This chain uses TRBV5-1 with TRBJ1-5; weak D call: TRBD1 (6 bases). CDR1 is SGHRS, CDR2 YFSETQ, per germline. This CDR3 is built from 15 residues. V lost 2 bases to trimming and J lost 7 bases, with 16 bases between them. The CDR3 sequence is CASSLTGSIFQPQHF. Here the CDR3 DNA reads TGCGCCAGCAGCTTAACAGGGTCTATCTTCCAGCCCCAGCATTTT.